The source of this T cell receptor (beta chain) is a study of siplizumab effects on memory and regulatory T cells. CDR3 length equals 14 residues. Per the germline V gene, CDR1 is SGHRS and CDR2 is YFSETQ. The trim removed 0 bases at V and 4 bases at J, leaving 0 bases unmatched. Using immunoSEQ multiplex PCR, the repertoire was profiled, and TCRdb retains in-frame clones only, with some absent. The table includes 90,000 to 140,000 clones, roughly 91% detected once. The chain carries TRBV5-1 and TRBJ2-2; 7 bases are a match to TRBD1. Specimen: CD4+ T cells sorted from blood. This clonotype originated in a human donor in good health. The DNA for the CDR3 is TGCGCCAGCAGCTTGGACAGGGGCACCGGGGAGCTGTTTTTT. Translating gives CASSLDRGTGELFF.